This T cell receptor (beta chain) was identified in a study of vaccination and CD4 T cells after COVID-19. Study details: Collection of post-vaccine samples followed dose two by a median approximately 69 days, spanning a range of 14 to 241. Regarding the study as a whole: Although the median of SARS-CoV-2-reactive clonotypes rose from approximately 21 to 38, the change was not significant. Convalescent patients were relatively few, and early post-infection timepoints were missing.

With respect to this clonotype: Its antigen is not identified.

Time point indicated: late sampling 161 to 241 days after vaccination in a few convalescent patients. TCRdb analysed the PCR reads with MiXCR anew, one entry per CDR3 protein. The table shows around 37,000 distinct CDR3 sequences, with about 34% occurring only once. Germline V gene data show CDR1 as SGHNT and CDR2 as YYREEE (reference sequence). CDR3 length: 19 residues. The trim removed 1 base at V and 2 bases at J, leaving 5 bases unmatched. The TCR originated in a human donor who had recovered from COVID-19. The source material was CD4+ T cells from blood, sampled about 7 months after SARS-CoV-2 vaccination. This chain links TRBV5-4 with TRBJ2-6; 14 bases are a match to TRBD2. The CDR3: CASSLSRLAGGPGANVLTF. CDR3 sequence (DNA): TGTGCCAGCAGCTTGTCAAGACTAGCGGGAGGGCCTGGGGCCAACGTCCTGACTTTC.